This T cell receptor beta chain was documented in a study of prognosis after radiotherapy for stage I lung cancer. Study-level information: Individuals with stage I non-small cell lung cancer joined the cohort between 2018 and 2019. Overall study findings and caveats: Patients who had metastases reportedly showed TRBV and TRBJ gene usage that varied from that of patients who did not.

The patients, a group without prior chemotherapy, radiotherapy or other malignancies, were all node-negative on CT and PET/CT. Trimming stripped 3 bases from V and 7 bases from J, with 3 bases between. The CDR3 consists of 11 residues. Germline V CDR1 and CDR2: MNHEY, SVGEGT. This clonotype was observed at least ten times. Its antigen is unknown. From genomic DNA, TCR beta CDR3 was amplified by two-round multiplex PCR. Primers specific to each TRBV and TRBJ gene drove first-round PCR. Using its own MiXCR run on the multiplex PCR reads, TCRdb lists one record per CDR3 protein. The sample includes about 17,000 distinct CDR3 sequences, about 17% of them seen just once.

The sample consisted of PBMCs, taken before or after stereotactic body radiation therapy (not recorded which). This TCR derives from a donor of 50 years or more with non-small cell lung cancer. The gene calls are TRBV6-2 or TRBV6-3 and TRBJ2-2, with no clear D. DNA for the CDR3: TGTGCCAGCAGTTATCTCGGGGAGCTGTTTTTT. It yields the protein CASSYLGELFF.